The following is a T cell receptor beta chain sequence with its context. The germline V gene encodes CDR1 SGHRS and CDR2 YFSETQ. The CDR3 is made up of 17 amino acids. With 0 bases removed from V and 0 bases from J, the gap between germline ends came to 10 bases. This specimen belongs to a study of blood T cell repertoires in COVID-19. Only in-frame clones appear in the TCRdb table, and some are missing; sequencing was by immunoSEQ multiplex PCR. The data contain tens of thousands of clones, approximately 90% of them seen just once; the ten biggest clones take up around 10%. The J gene is TRBJ1-6, the V gene TRBV5-1, with unresolved D. What was sequenced was peripheral blood. The sequence came from an elderly woman with active or convalescent COVID-19. The CDR3 DNA is TGCGCCAGCAGCTTGGAGGGTGGGAGCTCCTATAATTCACCCCTCCACTTT. Residues: CASSLEGGSSYNSPLHF.